This T cell receptor beta chain comes out of a study of T cell repertoires in cytomegalovirus infection. Study-wide background: Public signatures in TCR beta pointed to CMV infection and matching HLA type.

Study-level results: The cumulative frequency of public TCR beta families identified carriers of CMV plus the relevant HLA. The ex vivo response was dominated by HLA-C-restricted CMV-specific TCR beta clonotypes.

Notes on this clonotype: What it binds is not known.

From the reads, TCRdb called clonotypes with MiXCR, one entry per CDR3 protein. The repertoire holds roughly 150,000 distinct CDR3 sequences, with about 20% as singletons. CDR1 and CDR2 from the germline V gene are DFQATT and SNEGSKA (reference sequence). The V and J ends lost 2 bases and 6 bases, in that order; junction bases with no gene match: 18. The CDR3 is made up of 18 amino acids. Sequenced sample: PBMCs. V is TRBV20-1 and J is TRBJ2-1, with 8 bases that match TRBD2. The clonotype comes from a human donor in good health (CMV status not recorded). Some clones in this sample may be carry-over from other donors' samples. CDR3 residues: CSARRLVQSGSWSNEQFF. In DNA form, the CDR3 reads TGCAGTGCTAGACGTCTAGTCCAAAGCGGGAGCTGGTCCAATGAGCAGTTCTTC.